These 10 T cell receptor beta chains were sequenced from one sample in a study of blood T cell repertoires in COVID-19. Generated by immunoSEQ multiplex PCR, the TCRdb table keeps only in-frame clones and is missing some. Seen here are about 85,000 clones, around 88% observed once, and the top ten hold 5% to 6.5%. Sequencing was performed on peripheral blood. These receptors all come from a man aged 55 to 69 with acute or convalescent COVID-19.

This chain connects TRBV10-3 to TRBJ1-2, with a weak D call TRBD1 (6 bases). The ends were cut back, 3 bases at V and 8 bases at J, with 16 bases in the middle. Germline-derived CDR1 and CDR2 are ENHRY and SYGVKD. This CDR3 spans 14 amino acids. The CDR3 loop is CAISEGGRTEGYTF. The CDR3 DNA follows: TGTGCCATCAGTGAAGGCGGGCGGACAGAAGGCTACACCTTC.

The chain employs TRBV3-1 (or the pseudogene TRBV3-2) and TRBJ2-5; TRBD2 matches at 9 bases. The V gene's germline CDR1 is LGHDT and CDR2 YNNKEL (reference sequence). The J segment lost 2 bases and the V segment lost 1 base, leaving 11 bases of the junction unmatched. This CDR3 is built from 18 residues. The CDR3 reads CASSQGSLAGTGQETQYF. The CDR3 DNA follows: TGTGCCAGCAGCCAAGGAAGCCTAGCGGGGACCGGGCAAGAGACCCAGTACTTC.

This clone was picked up a small number of times. This chain connects TRBV9 to TRBJ1-6, with TRBD1 matching over 9 bases. Germline V gene data show CDR1 as SGDLS and CDR2 as YYNGEE. Trimming cost V 4 bases and J 4 bases; bases outside gene matches: 6. There are 16 residues in the CDR3. CDR3 in DNA: TGTGCCAGCAGCCAGGGACAGGGTAGTTATAATTCACCCCTCCACTTT. Translating gives CASSQGQGSYNSPLHF.

The rearrangement links TRBV9 to TRBJ2-7; 10 bases line up with TRBD2. CDR3 length: 14 residues. Germline CDR1 and CDR2: SGDLS and YYNGEE. The J segment lost 8 bases and the V segment lost 3 bases, leaving 8 bases of the junction unmatched. The DNA for the CDR3 is TGTGCCAGCAGCGAAACTAGCGGGGTGCTGCAGCAGTACTTC. Its protein is CASSETSGVLQQYF.

The chain links TRBV9 to TRBJ1-4; perhaps TRBD1 as D (5 bases). This CDR3 has 18 residues. V shed 4 bases and J shed 8 bases, with 27 bases lying between them. The V gene's germline CDR1 is SGDLS and CDR2 YYNGEE. CDR3 nucleotide sequence: TGTGCCAGCAGCTCCAGGGTGTGGGGAGGCAATCTAGGCGAAAAACTGTTTTTT. It is translated as CASSSRVWGGNLGEKLFF.

This clone was detected only a few times. This sequence joins TRBV24-1 and TRBJ2-4; no reliable D call. Trimming removed 0 bases from V and 0 bases from J, with 11 bases in between. Per germline, CDR1 KGHDR and CDR2 SFDVKD. The CDR3 has 17 amino acids. The CDR3 here is CATSDLRSGLAKNIQYF. The DNA for the CDR3 is TGTGCCACCAGTGATTTGCGGTCCGGGTTAGCCAAAAACATTCAGTACTTC.

The rearrangement links TRBV6-5 to TRBJ1-5, with TRBD1 matching 7 bases. This CDR3 has 14 amino acids. Trimming at V came to 4 bases and at J to 5 bases, leaving 5 bases not matched to a gene. Germline assignment: CDR1 MNHEY and CDR2 SVGAGI. The CDR3 reads CASSSNRGYQPQHF. Here the CDR3 DNA reads TGTGCCAGCAGTTCGAACAGGGGTTATCAGCCCCAGCATTTT.

The CDR3 loop reads CASSLIIQPSGELFF. DNA of the CDR3: TGTGCCAGCAGCCTTATTATACAGCCCTCCGGGGAGCTGTTTTTT. The chain combines TRBV7-2 with TRBJ2-2, with unresolved D. CDR3 length: 15 amino acids. The germline V gene has CDR1 SGHTA and CDR2 FQGNSA. Trimming shortened V by 5 bases and J by 6 bases, and 16 bases separated the two germline ends.

The sample holds one count of this clone. V usage is TRBV5-1 and J usage is TRBJ2-7; 16 nucleotides agree with TRBD2. The junction had 4 bases not matched to a gene; V was cut back by 4 bases and J by 0 bases. CDR1 and CDR2 from the germline V gene are SGHRS and YFSETQ. The CDR3 totals 17 residues. The CDR3 protein is CASSQGLAGGPSYEQYF. CDR3 DNA: TGCGCCAGCAGCCAGGGACTAGCGGGGGGGCCCTCCTACGAGCAGTACTTC.

V gene TRBV5-1 combines with J gene TRBJ2-1; 8 positions match TRBD2. CDR1 SGHRS and CDR2 YFSETQ come from the germline V gene. J lost 5 bases, V lost 4 bases, and 8 bases had no gene match. The CDR3 consists of 15 residues. CDR3 in DNA: TGCGCCAGCAGCCCGGGGGGGACACATAACAATGAGCAGTTCTTC. Protein: CASSPGGTHNNEQFF.